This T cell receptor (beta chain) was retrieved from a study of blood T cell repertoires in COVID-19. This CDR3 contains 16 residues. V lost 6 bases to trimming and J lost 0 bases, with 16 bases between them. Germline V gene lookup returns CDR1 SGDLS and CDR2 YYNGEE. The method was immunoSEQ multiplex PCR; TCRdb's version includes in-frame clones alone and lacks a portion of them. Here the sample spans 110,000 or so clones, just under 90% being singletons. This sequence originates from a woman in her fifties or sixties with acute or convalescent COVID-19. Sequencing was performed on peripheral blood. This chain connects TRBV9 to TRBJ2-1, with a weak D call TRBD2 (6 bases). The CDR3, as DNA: TGTGCCAGCAACCCGAACCACGGGAGCTCCTACAATGAGCAGTTCTTC. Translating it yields CASNPNHGSSYNEQFF.